One and the same sample provided the 29 T cell receptor beta chains below, sequenced in a study of blood T cell repertoires in COVID-19. Produced via immunoSEQ multiplex PCR; TCRdb's table is partial and in-frame only. The sample yields a few hundred thousand clones, approximately 90% seen once. Sequenced material: peripheral blood. The source is a woman in her forties or fifties with COVID-19, enrolled during active disease.

The chain couples TRBV5-1 to TRBJ1-1; the match to TRBD1 covers 9 bases. The germline V gene encodes CDR1 SGHRS and CDR2 YFSETQ. This CDR3 is 12 amino acids long. The ends lost 5 bases at V and 8 bases at J; junction bases unmatched: 4. CDR3 protein: CASSSDRGEAFF. In DNA form, the CDR3 reads TGCGCCAGCAGTTCCGACAGGGGGGAAGCTTTCTTT.

The V call is TRBV7-2, the J call TRBJ1-6, with 7 bases lining up with TRBD1. Germline-derived CDR1 and CDR2 are SGHTA and FQGNSA. V was clipped by 1 base and J by 5 bases; unmatched bases: 5. The CDR3 spans 16 residues. The CDR3 sequence is CASSLGWGTDNSPLHF. The DNA of the CDR3 is TGTGCCAGCAGCTTAGGGTGGGGGACAGATAATTCACCCCTCCACTTT.

The chain joins TRBV30 to TRBJ1-3; no definite D call. The CDR3 consists of 14 residues. Trimming pared 3 bases from V and 0 bases from J, leaving 9 bases between. Germline CDR1 and CDR2: GTSNPN and SVGIG (reference sequence). The DNA of the CDR3 is TGTGCCTGGAGGCCCGTCGGCTCTGGAAACACCATATATTTT. It specifies CAWRPVGSGNTIYF.

In its sample, this clone was seen a few times. This chain joins TRBV4-1 and TRBJ1-5, with 7 bases lining up with TRBD1. The J segment lost 5 bases and the V segment lost 5 bases, leaving 9 bases of the junction unmatched. Looked up from germline, CDR1 is MGHRA and CDR2 is YSYEKL. This CDR3 region has 15 residues. The CDR3 nucleotides are TGCGCCAGCAGCAGACAGGGCAGTGGGGATCAGCCCCAGCATTTT. Protein product: CASSRQGSGDQPQHF.

The chain has TRBV5-1 and TRBJ1-2; no reliable D call. The V end was cut by 1 base, the J end by 5 bases, with 24 bases between. This CDR3 has 18 residues. The V gene's germline CDR1 is SGHRS and CDR2 YFSETQ. CDR3 sequence reads: CASSLNPGRGHRAYGYTF. DNA of the CDR3: TGCGCCAGCAGCTTGAACCCGGGTCGGGGTCACCGTGCTTATGGCTACACCTTC.

The chain uses TRBV7-2 and TRBJ1-2; D perhaps matches TRBD1 (6 bases). The CDR3 has 15 residues. The V end was cut by 1 base, the J end by 7 bases, with 16 bases between. Looked up from germline, CDR1 is SGHTA and CDR2 is FQGNSA. For the CDR3, the DNA is TGTGCCAGCAGCTTAGGGGGGCCCCCGGGATCTGGCTACACCTTC. The encoded protein is CASSLGGPPGSGYTF.

Written as DNA, the CDR3 is TGCAGCGTCACAAAGGACAGGGTCTACGAGCAGTACTTC. It encodes CSVTKDRVYEQYF. The chain combines TRBV29-1 with TRBJ2-7, with TRBD1 identical over 8 bases. The CDR3 runs to 13 residues. J gave up 3 bases and V 6 bases, and 7 bases lay outside the gene matches. Germline CDR1 and CDR2: SQVTM and ANQGSEA.

The chain uses TRBV6-5 and TRBJ2-1; TRBD2 matches 7 bases. CDR1 and CDR2 from the germline V gene are MNHEY and SVGAGI. The CDR3 has 12 amino acids. Germline trimming cut 10 bases from V and 8 bases from J; bases unmatched to any gene: 8. The CDR3 bases are TGTGCCACGCGGGGACTAAAGGATGAGCAGTTCTTC. Translating gives CATRGLKDEQFF.

The chain couples TRBV30 to TRBJ1-2, with 9 bases identical to TRBD1. CDR1 GTSNPN and CDR2 SVGIG come from the germline V gene (reference sequence). The CDR3 is made up of 12 amino acids. With V trimmed by 5 bases and J by 7 bases, 5 bases remained unmatched. The DNA for the CDR3 is TGTGCCTGGGGACAGGGGACCTTTGGCTACACCTTC. Translating gives CAWGQGTFGYTF.

The chain employs TRBV5-1 and TRBJ1-4, with D perhaps matching TRBD1 (5 bases). Germline CDR1 SGHRS, CDR2 YFSETQ. Trimming stripped 4 bases from V and 8 bases from J, with 18 bases between. CDR3 length: 15 residues. The CDR3 region is CASSPRAREGEKLFF. As DNA, the CDR3 is TGCGCCAGCAGCCCAAGGGCCAGGGAAGGAGAAAAACTGTTTTTT.

The rearrangement uses TRBV5-8 and TRBJ1-2; a weak D match, TRBD1 (6 bases). Trimming shortened V by 4 bases and J by 6 bases, and 16 bases separated the two germline ends. The CDR3 loop spans 14 amino acids. From germline, CDR1 is SGHTS and CDR2 YDEGEE. The CDR3 coding sequence is TGTGCCAGCAGCCCTTTGGGGGGGGGCGATGGCTACACCTTC. Protein: CASSPLGGGDGYTF.

The genes are TRBV2 and TRBJ1-2, with no clear D. The CDR3 runs 10 residues. Germline assignment: CDR1 SNHLY and CDR2 FYNNEI. Trimming stripped 3 bases from V and 8 bases from J, with 4 bases between. CDR3 sequence reads: CASSDEGYTF. CDR3 sequence (DNA): TGTGCCAGCAGTGATGAGGGCTACACCTTC.

This clone was recorded once. The rearrangement joins TRBV21-1 to TRBJ1-1; no DNA check was done on the table's D call, TRBD1. TRBV21-1 is shown as a pseudogene. This CDR3 has 14 amino acids. The CDR3 protein is CASRSGTGETEAFF. CDR3 sequence (DNA): TGTGCCAGCCGTTCCGGGACAGGGGAAACTGAAGCTTTCTTT.

The gene calls are TRBV28 and TRBJ2-5, with D possibly being TRBD1 (6 bases). The germline CDR1 and CDR2 sequences are MDHEN and SYDVKM. The CDR3 covers 13 residues. Trimming took off 6 bases at V and 5 bases at J, with 13 bases between the two ends. CDR3 loop: CASRVGARETQYF. The DNA for the CDR3 is TGTGCCAGCAGGGTGGGGGCCCGGGAGACCCAGTACTTC.

The chain employs TRBV4-1 and TRBJ1-1; TRBD1 is a possible D gene (5 bases). Germline V gene lookup returns CDR1 MGHRA and CDR2 YSYEKL. This CDR3 is 14 amino acids long. Trimming shortened V by 4 bases and J by 4 bases, and 13 bases separated the two germline ends. CDR3 sequence reads: CASSPHGGGTEAFF. As DNA, the CDR3 is TGCGCCAGCAGCCCACACGGGGGTGGCACTGAAGCTTTCTTT.

This sequence joins TRBV13 and TRBJ1-2; 12 bases are a match to TRBD1. From germline, CDR1 is PRHDT and CDR2 FYEKMQ (reference sequence). CDR3 length: 16 amino acids. V trimming: 5 bases; J trimming: 8 bases; junction bases outside the gene matches: 12. The CDR3 reads CASSPRDRGRLRGYTF. As DNA, the CDR3 is TGTGCCAGCAGCCCCCGGGACAGGGGGCGATTGCGGGGCTACACCTTC.

This chain uses TRBV29-1 with TRBJ2-1; maybe TRBD2 (7 bases). V was trimmed by 5 bases and J by 8 bases, leaving 16 bases between them. The germline V gene has CDR1 SQVTM and CDR2 ANQGSEA. The CDR3 runs to 13 residues. CDR3 region: CSVLGGATHEQFF. The CDR3 DNA follows: TGCAGCGTTTTAGGGGGGGCCACCCATGAGCAGTTCTTC.

The J gene is TRBJ2-3, the V gene TRBV3-1 (or the pseudogene TRBV3-2), with 8 bases identical to TRBD2. Germline V gives CDR1 LGHDT, CDR2 YNNKEL (reference sequence). After removal of 4 bases from V and 1 base from J, the junction contained 10 bases not matched to a gene. This CDR3 comprises 17 residues. The chain's CDR3 is CASSLRGAGAGTDTQYF. The CDR3 DNA reads as TGTGCCAGCAGCCTAAGGGGAGCGGGGGCAGGCACAGATACGCAGTATTTT.

The chain joins TRBV4-2 to TRBJ1-5; D unclear. CDR3 length: 14 amino acids. The V end lost 1 base, the J end lost 6 bases, and 10 bases lay between the germline ends. Germline V gene lookup returns CDR1 LGHNA and CDR2 YNFKEQ. The CDR3 loop is CASSQVDGGQPQHF. The CDR3 DNA is TGTGCCAGCAGCCAAGTAGACGGAGGTCAGCCCCAGCATTTT.

CDR3 in DNA: TGTGCCAGTAGTATGGGCGTGGGCATTCAGCCCCAGCATTTT. Translated: CASSMGVGIQPQHF. The gene calls are TRBV19 and TRBJ1-5; no clear D. The germline V gene has CDR1 LNHDA and CDR2 SQIVND (reference sequence). Trimming removed 3 bases from V and 6 bases from J, with 12 bases in between. CDR3 length: 14 residues.

The CDR3 DNA reads TGTGCCAGCAGCTCCTCAGCGGGCGAGCAGTACTTC. This sequence encodes CASSSSAGEQYF. This chain connects TRBV11-3 to TRBJ2-7; TRBD2 might be the D (6 bases). The CDR3 has 12 residues. V lost 4 bases, J lost 6 bases, and 10 bases lay in between. CDR1 SGHNT and CDR2 YENEEA come from the germline V gene.

This rearrangement joins TRBV7-8 to TRBJ2-7, with a weak D call TRBD1 (6 bases). The CDR3 covers 17 residues. Per the germline V gene, CDR1 is SGHVS and CDR2 is FQNEAQ. The V and J ends lost 2 bases and 3 bases respectively, with 20 bases between them. CDR3 in DNA: TGTGCCAGCAGCTTAAGGTTGGTTGGAGGACAGAACTACGAGCAGTACTTC. Translating it yields CASSLRLVGGQNYEQYF.

The V call is TRBV15, the J call TRBJ2-4; 13 bases agree with TRBD2. V shed 0 bases and J 1 base; nucleotides not matched to a gene: 6. The CDR3 extends over 19 amino acids. Germline assignment: CDR1 LNHNV and CDR2 YYDKDF (reference sequence). Here the CDR3 reads CATSRERTSGGTAKNIQYF. The CDR3 DNA reads TGTGCCACCAGCAGAGAGAGGACTAGCGGGGGTACCGCCAAAAACATTCAGTACTTC.

The chain couples TRBV7-3 to TRBJ1-3; 8 nucleotides line up with TRBD1. CDR3 length: 14 amino acids. Unmatched junction bases numbered 2, after V lost 5 bases and J lost 2 bases. The V gene's germline CDR1 is SGHTA and CDR2 FQGTGA. CDR3 sequence reads: CASSLTGAGNTIYF. DNA of the CDR3: TGTGCCAGCAGCCTGACAGGGGCTGGAAACACCATATATTTT.

A word on this clone: This sample includes further DNA sequences coding for the same CDR3. The rearrangement links TRBV3-1 (or the pseudogene TRBV3-2) to TRBJ2-2, with 7 bases that match TRBD2. CDR1 and CDR2 from the germline V gene are LGHDT and YNNKEL (reference sequence). V shed 3 bases, J shed 4 bases, and the junction held 2 bases outside the gene matches. CDR3 length: 14 amino acids. Here the CDR3 reads CASSQGRGTGELFF. The CDR3 region has the DNA TGTGCCAGCAGCCAGGGGAGGGGCACCGGGGAGCTGTTTTTT.

The rearrangement joins TRBV28 to TRBJ2-5, with 7 positions matching TRBD1. The V segment lost 3 bases and the J segment 2 bases; nucleotides outside the gene matches: 6. The CDR3 runs to 15 residues. Germline CDR1 MDHEN, CDR2 SYDVKM. DNA of the CDR3: TGTGCCAGCAGTTTCCAACAGGGGAGACAAGAGACCCAGTACTTC. It translates to CASSFQQGRQETQYF.

The chain uses TRBV10-3 and TRBJ1-1; 8 nucleotides match TRBD1. Germline V CDR1 and CDR2: ENHRY, SYGVKD. With V trimmed by 2 bases and J by 11 bases, 7 bases remained unmatched. The CDR3 is made up of 13 amino acids. The CDR3 reads CAISEGRGREAFF. CDR3 DNA sequence: TGTGCCATCAGTGAGGGCAGGGGGCGGGAGGCTTTCTTT.

The gene calls are TRBV3-1 (or the pseudogene TRBV3-2) and TRBJ1-6, with no clear D. Germline V gene sequence: CDR1 LGHDT, CDR2 YNNKEL (reference sequence). The CDR3 length is 12 residues. V dropped 0 bases and J dropped 15 bases, with 9 bases sitting between them. In DNA form, the CDR3 reads TGTGCCAGCAGCCAAGATTTGGGGAGCCTCCACTTT. This codes for CASSQDLGSLHF.

V is TRBV18 and J is TRBJ1-2, with TRBD1 identical over 7 bases. CDR3 length equals 15 residues. Unmatched junction bases numbered 3, after V lost 2 bases and J lost 0 bases. CDR1 and CDR2 from the germline V gene are KGHSH and LQKENI. CDR3 bases: TGTGCCAGCTCACCAGGGACAGATTCTAACTATGGCTACACCTTC. Its protein is CASSPGTDSNYGYTF.